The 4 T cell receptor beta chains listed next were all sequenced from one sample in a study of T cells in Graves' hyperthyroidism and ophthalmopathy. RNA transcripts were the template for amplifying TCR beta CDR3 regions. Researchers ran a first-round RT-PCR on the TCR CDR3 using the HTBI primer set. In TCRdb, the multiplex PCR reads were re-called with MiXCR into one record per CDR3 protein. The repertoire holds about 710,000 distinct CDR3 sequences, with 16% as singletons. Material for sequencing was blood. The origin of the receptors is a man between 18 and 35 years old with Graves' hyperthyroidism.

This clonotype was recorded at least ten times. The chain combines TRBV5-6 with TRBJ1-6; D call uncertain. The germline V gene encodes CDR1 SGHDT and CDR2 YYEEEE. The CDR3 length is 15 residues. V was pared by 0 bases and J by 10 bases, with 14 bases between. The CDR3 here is CASSLAALSGSPLHF. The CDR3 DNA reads TGTGCCAGCAGCTTGGCTGCCCTCAGCGGGTCACCCCTCCACTTT.

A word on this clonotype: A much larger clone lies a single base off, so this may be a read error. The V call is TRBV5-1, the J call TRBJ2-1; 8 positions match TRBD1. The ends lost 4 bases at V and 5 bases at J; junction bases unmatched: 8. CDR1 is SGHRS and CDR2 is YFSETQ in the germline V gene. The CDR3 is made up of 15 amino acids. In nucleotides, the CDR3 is TGCGCCAGCAGCGACAGGGGTGGTTCCCACAATGAGCAGTTCTTC. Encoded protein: CASSDRGGSHNEQFF. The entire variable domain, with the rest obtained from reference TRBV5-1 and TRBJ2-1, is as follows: KAGVTQTPRYLIKTRGQQVTLSCSPISGHRSVSWYQQTPGQGLQFLFEYFSETQRNKGNFPGRFSGRQFSNSRSEMNVSTLELGDSALYLCASSDRGGSHNEQFFGPGTRLTVL.

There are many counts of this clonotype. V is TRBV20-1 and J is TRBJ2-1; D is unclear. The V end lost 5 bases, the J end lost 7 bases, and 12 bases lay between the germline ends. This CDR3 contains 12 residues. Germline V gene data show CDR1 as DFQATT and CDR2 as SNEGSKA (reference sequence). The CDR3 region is CSASIPGNEQFF. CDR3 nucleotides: TGCAGTGCTTCCATTCCCGGGAATGAGCAGTTCTTC.

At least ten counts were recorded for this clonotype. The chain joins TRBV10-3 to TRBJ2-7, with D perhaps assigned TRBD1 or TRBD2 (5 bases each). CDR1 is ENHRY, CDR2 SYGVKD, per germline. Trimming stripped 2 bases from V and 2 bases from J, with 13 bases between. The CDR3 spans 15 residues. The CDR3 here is CAISEILGVTYEQYF. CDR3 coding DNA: TGTGCCATCAGTGAGATTCTGGGGGTAACCTACGAGCAGTACTTC.